This T cell receptor (beta chain) was observed in a study of metastatic and nonmetastatic thyroid tumors. The CDR3 contains 16 residues. Germline V CDR1 and CDR2: MNHEY, SVGEGT. V shed 2 bases and J 4 bases; nucleotides not matched to a gene: 7. This clone occurred many times. TCRdb redid the clone calls on the PCR reads using MiXCR. The data hold about 39,000 clones, with about 12% observed a single time. No patient had received any treatment before thyroid surgery. Sequencing was done on a sample of blood. This receptor was obtained from a male donor with papillary thyroid cancer or a benign thyroid nodule (not recorded which). Some clones in this sample may be carry-over from other donors' samples. This chain joins TRBV6-2 or TRBV6-3 and TRBJ2-5, with 10 positions matching TRBD2. The CDR3: CASSYAASGSLETQYF. In DNA form, the CDR3 reads TGTGCCAGCAGTTACGCGGCTAGCGGGAGCCTAGAGACCCAGTACTTC.